A single sample is the source of the 15 T cell receptor beta chains below, sequenced in a study of blood T cell repertoires in COVID-19. Here immunoSEQ multiplex PCR was the method, and the copy in TCRdb shows in-frame clones only, minus some. In the table there are approximately 290,000 clones, roughly 86% of which are singletons. The sample taken for sequencing was peripheral blood. These receptors all come from a woman in her thirties with COVID-19, enrolled during active disease.

The rearrangement uses TRBV6-5 and TRBJ1-2; 8 nucleotides agree with TRBD1. Germline CDR1 and CDR2: MNHEY and SVGAGI. The J segment lost 1 base and the V segment lost 4 bases, leaving 8 bases of the junction unmatched. This CDR3 has 16 residues. CDR3 protein: CASSSWTGSDNYGYTF. The CDR3 nucleotides are TGTGCCAGCAGTTCGTGGACAGGGAGCGATAACTATGGCTACACCTTC.

A few counts support this clone. The V and J genes are TRBV14 and TRBJ2-5; a possible D gene is TRBD2 (5 bases). This CDR3 spans 15 amino acids. The V and J ends lost 0 bases and 5 bases respectively, with 13 bases between them. Per germline, CDR1 SGHDN and CDR2 FVKESK. The CDR3 loop is CASSQDLRARETQYF. CDR3 nucleotides: TGTGCCAGCAGCCAAGATCTGAGGGCACGGGAGACCCAGTACTTC.

CDR3 protein: CASEGRGGELFF. In DNA, the CDR3 is TGTGCCAGCGAGGGGCGGGGCGGGGAGCTGTTTTTT. V usage is TRBV21-1 and J usage is TRBJ2-2; the table's TRBD2 call for D was not verified on the DNA. TRBV21-1 is termed a pseudogene. The CDR3 is 12 amino acids.

This clone was detected once. The chain recombines TRBV7-2 with TRBJ1-2, with D unclear. Germline V gene lookup returns CDR1 SGHTA and CDR2 FQGNSA. The V and J ends lost 3 bases and 2 bases respectively, with 4 bases between them. CDR3 length equals 12 residues. For the CDR3, the DNA is TGTGCCAGCAGCTTTAGAAACTATGGCTACACCTTC. Amino acid sequence: CASSFRNYGYTF.

The chain is built from TRBV28 and TRBJ2-7; TRBD1 aligns across 9 bases. With 5 bases clipped from V and 3 bases from J, the junction kept 8 bases outside the gene matches. This CDR3 is 15 amino acids long. CDR1 is MDHEN and CDR2 is SYDVKM in the germline V gene. CDR3: CASSRTSGQGYEQYF. For the CDR3, the DNA is TGTGCCAGCAGTCGCACCTCGGGACAGGGCTACGAGCAGTACTTC.

The chain employs TRBV4-1 and TRBJ2-3; D possibly corresponds to TRBD1 (6 bases). Germline-derived CDR1 and CDR2 are MGHRA and YSYEKL. The CDR3 is 13 residues long. Trimming shortened V by 4 bases and J by 7 bases, and 12 bases separated the two germline ends. Here the CDR3 reads CASSLGGGHTQYF. In nucleotides, the CDR3 is TGCGCCAGCAGCCTAGGTGGGGGCCATACGCAGTATTTT.

In this sample, this clone turned up once. This chain joins TRBV29-1 and TRBJ2-7, with D possibly matching TRBD1 (6 bases). Germline CDR1 reads SQVTM; CDR2 reads ANQGSEA. Trimming took off 5 bases at V and 3 bases at J, with 11 bases between the two ends. The CDR3 runs to 12 residues. As DNA, the CDR3 is TGCAGCGTTTACCGGGACAACTACGAGCAGTACTTC. This codes for CSVYRDNYEQYF.

The V call is TRBV25-1, the J call TRBJ2-2; TRBD1 is a possible D gene (5 bases). The ends were cut back, 2 bases at V and 3 bases at J, with 10 bases in the middle. The V gene's germline CDR1 is MGHDK and CDR2 SYGVNS. This CDR3 region has 15 residues. The CDR3 coding sequence is TGTGCCAGCAGTGAAAGCAGGGAAGACACCGGGGAGCTGTTTTTT. Its protein product is CASSESREDTGELFF.

The genes are TRBV28 and TRBJ2-3; 9 bases are a match to TRBD1. The CDR3 length is 15 residues. In germline, CDR1 is MDHEN, CDR2 SYDVKM. Losses at the gene ends were 3 bases for V and 6 bases for J; bases not matched to a gene: 7. In nucleotides, the CDR3 is TGTGCCAGCAGTTTCCCCCGGACAGGGGCGGATACGCAGTATTTT. It yields the protein CASSFPRTGADTQYF.

The chain carries TRBV5-6 and TRBJ2-2; perhaps TRBD1 as D (6 bases). Looked up from germline, CDR1 is SGHDT and CDR2 is YYEEEE. The CDR3 spans 14 residues. V was pared by 4 bases and J by 5 bases, with 12 bases between. The CDR3 spells CASSPGTSTGELFF. DNA of the CDR3: TGTGCCAGCAGCCCCGGGACATCTACCGGGGAGCTGTTTTTT.

J is TRBJ2-2 and V is TRBV2; TRBD1 might be the D (7 bases). CDR1 and CDR2 from the germline V gene are SNHLY and FYNNEI. V shed 6 bases and J shed 2 bases, with 13 bases lying between them. The CDR3 totals 15 residues. The CDR3 reads CASRRDSQNTGELFF. CDR3 coding DNA: TGTGCCAGCAGGCGGGACAGCCAAAACACCGGGGAGCTGTTTTTT.

The V gene is TRBV2, the J gene TRBJ1-6; D is unclear. The CDR3 runs 14 residues. Germline CDR1 reads SNHLY; CDR2 reads FYNNEI. V was shortened by 7 bases and J by 2 bases, with 9 bases between the two germline ends. CDR3 nucleotide sequence: TGTGCCAGCAAAATGGCCCCCTATAATTCACCCCTCCACTTT. This gives the protein CASKMAPYNSPLHF.

The chain employs TRBV9 and TRBJ2-3; the D gene is possibly TRBD1 (6 bases). The CDR3 has 14 residues. Deletions cut 3 bases from V and 4 bases from J, with 12 bases between. Germline assignment: CDR1 SGDLS and CDR2 YYNGEE. CDR3 in amino acids: CASSAYREADTQYF. The CDR3 coding sequence is TGTGCCAGCAGCGCATACAGGGAAGCAGATACGCAGTATTTT.

The genes are TRBV6-5 and TRBJ1-5, with 11 bases aligning to TRBD1. V shed 1 base, J shed 5 bases, and the junction held 4 bases outside the gene matches. Germline V gives CDR1 MNHEY, CDR2 SVGAGI. The CDR3 covers 16 residues. CDR3 protein: CASSYWDRGNDQPQHF. For the CDR3, the DNA is TGTGCCAGCAGTTACTGGGACAGGGGGAACGATCAGCCCCAGCATTTT.

This clone was observed a handful of times. This chain links TRBV11-2 with TRBJ2-3, with 8 positions matching TRBD1. J was trimmed by 4 bases and V by 0 bases; bases with no gene match: 3. The germline CDR1 and CDR2 sequences are SGHAT and FQNNGV. This CDR3 has 15 amino acids. CDR3 loop: CASSLERDRPDTQYF. The DNA of the CDR3 is TGTGCCAGCAGCTTAGAGCGGGACAGGCCAGATACGCAGTATTTT. The full variable domain, rest sourced from reference TRBV11-2 and TRBJ2-3, is EAGVAQSPRYKIIEKRQSVAFWCNPISGHATLYWYQQILGQGPKLLIQFQNNGVVDDSQLPKDRFSAERLKGVDSTLKIQPAKLEDSAVYLCASSLERDRPDTQYFGPGTRLTVL.